The clone carrying this T cell receptor beta chain occurred a few times. As yet, its antigen is unknown. The source of the sample is a study of T cells after yellow fever vaccination. Whole-study context: Fractions low in cell number were prepared with SMART-Seq v4 Ultra Low Input.

5'RACE template switching produced TCR cDNA carrying a universal primer site and UMIs. Using its own MiXCR run on the 5' RACE reads, TCRdb lists one record per CDR3 protein. The sample lists 110,000 to 150,000 distinct CDR3 sequences; 6.6% were seen once. V trimming: 5 bases; J trimming: 8 bases; junction bases outside the gene matches: 9. The CDR3 spans 14 residues. Germline assignment: CDR1 SGHTA and CDR2 FQGNSA. Findings and limits, study-wide: Among primary-vaccination clones, most reappeared after the booster, at almost 98% for CD4 and about 90% for CD8.

Sequenced material: CD4+ T cells sorted from PBMCs, taken 10 days after the yellow fever booster vaccination. The rearrangement joins TRBV7-2 to TRBJ2-3, with 8 bases that match TRBD2. This clonotype originated in a man between 25 and 39 years old who received the YFV17D yellow fever vaccine. The CDR3 protein is CASSMSGSQVTQYF. CDR3 sequence (DNA): TGTGCCAGCAGCATGAGCGGGAGCCAGGTTACGCAGTATTTT.